This is a list of T cell receptor beta chains from one sample in a study of shared clonotypes between healthy human individuals. TCRdb keeps only in-frame clones here, not all; method: immunoSEQ multiplex PCR. This table has 2 million or so clones, approximately 95% appearing once. Sequencing input: naive CD8+ T cells sorted from blood. The receptors were sampled from a man aged 18 to 29 in good health. Both conserved end residues are part of each CDR3. Fields, in order: J gene, D gene, clone size, V gene, CDR3 DNA, CDR3 protein. D genes are given only for firm matches. Size values are once, few and many counts, or a class for expanded clones, and some rows have none.

TRBJ2-3 . . TRBV6-1 TGTGCCAGCAGCCGCGACAGTTTCACAGATACGCAGTATTTT CASSRDSFTDTQYF
TRBJ1-6 . once TRBV7-9 TGTGCCAGCAGCCTGAACTTTCTGGATGCCGGTTCACCCCTCCACTTT CASSLNFLDAGSPLHF
TRBJ2-7 . . TRBV11-2 TGTGCCAGCAGCTTAGCGGGACCGGACGAGCAGTACTTC CASSLAGPDEQYF
TRBJ1-1 . . TRBV6-1 TGTGCCAGCTTGAGCGGGGCCGAAGCTTTCTTT CASLSGAEAFF
TRBJ1-2 . . TRBV7-3 TGTGCCAGCAGCTTAACGCCAGGGGATTCCCTTAACTATGGCTACACCTTC CASSLTPGDSLNYGYTF
TRBJ2-7 TRBD1 . TRBV7-4 TGTGCCAGCAGCTTACTTCGCCAGGGGGTAGTCGACGAGCAGTACTTC CASSLLRQGVVDEQYF
TRBJ2-1 . . TRBV4-3 TGCGCCAGCAGCCAAGATTGGGGGTTGGTGTACAATGAGCAGTTCTTC CASSQDWGLVYNEQFF
TRBJ2-5 . . TRBV28 TGTGCCAGCAGTTTAACCTTGGGGGGCAGAGAGACCCAGTACTTC CASSLTLGGRETQYF
TRBJ1-6 . . TRBV4-3 TGCGCCAGCAGCCAAGATCGGGGAATTAATTCACCCCTCCACTTT CASSQDRGINSPLHF
TRBJ2-7 . . TRBV27 TGTGCCAGCAGTTTAACGGGGTTCTCCTACGAGCAGTACTTC CASSLTGFSYEQYF
TRBJ2-7 TRBD2 . TRBV4-1 TGCGCCAGCAGTCCAAGGGAGGGCTACGAGCAGTACTTC CASSPREGYEQYF
TRBJ1-1 TRBD1 . TRBV6-5 TGTGCCAGCAGTCCCGGGACAGGGTACACTGAAGCTTTCTTT CASSPGTGYTEAFF
TRBJ2-7 . . TRBV6-5 TGTGCCAGCAGTCCAACAGGGTGGTACGAGCAGTACTTC CASSPTGWYEQYF
TRBJ2-3 . . TRBV9 TGTGCCAGCAGCGATTCAACTAGCCCGACGCAGTATTTT CASSDSTSPTQYF
TRBJ2-1 . . TRBV2 TGTGCCAGCAGTGGCAGGGTTGGGAATGAGCAGTTCTTC CASSGRVGNEQFF
TRBJ1-4 . . TRBV5-6 TGTGCCAGCAGCCCGGCCTTCGAGCCTGAAAAACTGTTTTTT CASSPAFEPEKLFF
TRBJ2-7 . few TRBV18 TGTGCCAGCCAAACAGGGGAGGACTCCTACGAGCAGTACTTC CASQTGEDSYEQYF
TRBJ2-1 . . TRBV4-1 TGCGCCAGCAGCCATGTCGGCGGGCCCACCTACAATGAGCAGTTCTTC CASSHVGGPTYNEQFF
TRBJ2-1 TRBD1 . TRBV30 TGTGCCTGGAGTATTACAGGGGCGAATGAGCAGTTCTTC CAWSITGANEQFF
TRBJ1-5 TRBD1 . TRBV7-8 TGTGCCAGCAGCTTACTAGGTGCAGGGGGCGAATTCAATCAGCCCCAGCATTTT CASSLLGAGGEFNQPQHF
TRBJ1-1 . . TRBV15 TGTGCCACCAGCAGTCCGGGGGCCACTGAAGCTTTCTTT CATSSPGATEAFF